This T cell receptor beta chain was documented in a study of blood T cell repertoires in COVID-19. Overall study: Samples came from the United States, Italy and Spain, spanning acute and convalescent COVID-19. The cDNA or gDNA used as material had been derived from T cells, B-cell-depleted T cells, or PBMCs.

Original analysis: Amplifying reference gene primers gave estimates of nucleated cell counts. Data came from immunoSEQ multiplex PCR; TCRdb stores just in-frame clones and leaves some out. V, J and clone size were drawn from that table, and D and trimming were deduced from the DNA. In the table there are around 200,000 clones, 90% of which are singletons. This CDR3 spans 18 amino acids. Germline loops: CDR1 SGHNT, CDR2 YENEEA. With 0 bases removed from V and 2 bases from J, the gap between germline ends came to 19 bases. Sequencing was performed on peripheral blood. The chain uses TRBV11-3 and TRBJ2-5; a possible D gene is TRBD2 (6 bases). The TCR comes from a man aged 50-59 years with acute or convalescent COVID-19. In nucleotides, the CDR3 is TGTGCCAGCAGCTTAGATCTCGGGCATAAGGGGAGGCAAGAGACCCAGTACTTC. Its protein product is CASSLDLGHKGRQETQYF.